These 13 T cell receptor beta chains originate from one sample sequenced in a study of STAT3 mutations in large granular lymphocyte leukemia. The antigens of these receptors remain unknown. Profiled with immunoSEQ multiplex PCR; TCRdb holds only in-frame clones, not every one. The repertoire consists of approximately 5,400 clones, with approximately 50% occurring once and the leading ten covering roughly 60%. Findings of the study overall: Every T-LGLL patient had at least one immunodominant TCRbeta clonotype.

Sequencing was done on a sample of peripheral blood mononuclear cells. The receptors stem from a woman aged 70-85 years with T-cell large granular lymphocyte leukemia. Some clones in this sample may be carry-over from other donors' samples.

Only a few counts were recorded for this clone. J is TRBJ1-1 and V is TRBV6-1, with 8 bases aligning to TRBD1. CDR3 length: 15 amino acids. V lost 1 base, J lost 3 bases, and 4 bases stayed unmatched. CDR1 is MNHNS and CDR2 is SASEGT in the germline V gene. Written as DNA, the CDR3 is TGTGCCAGCAGTGAAGGGACAGGGATGTACACTGAAGCTTTCTTT. The encoded protein is CASSEGTGMYTEAFF.

The V gene is TRBV30, the J gene TRBJ2-7; D gene ambiguous. The CDR3 spans 11 residues. The V end lost 4 bases, the J end lost 3 bases, and 7 bases lay between the germline ends. Germline CDR1 is GTSNPN and CDR2 is SVGIG (reference sequence). CDR3 in amino acids: CAWTGNYEQYF. In DNA form, the CDR3 reads TGTGCCTGGACAGGCAACTACGAGCAGTACTTC.

The table lists this clone with a count of one. The chain couples TRBV5-1 to TRBJ1-3; D is unclear. The CDR3 is 15 residues long. The germline V gene has CDR1 SGHRS and CDR2 YFSETQ. V lost 0 bases to trimming and J lost 2 bases, with 9 bases between them. CDR3 in DNA: TGCGCCAGCAGCTTGGAGGGCTCCACTGGAAACACCATATATTTT. It is translated as CASSLEGSTGNTIYF.

CDR3 sequence: CASSLASGDRSGQPQHF. In DNA, the CDR3 is TGTGCCAGCAGCTTAGCTAGTGGCGACAGGTCCGGGCAGCCCCAGCATTTT. The gene calls are TRBV7-9 and TRBJ1-5, with D perhaps matching TRBD1 (6 bases). V lost 0 bases, J lost 7 bases, and 19 bases lay in between. There are 17 residues in the CDR3. Germline assignment: CDR1 SEHNR and CDR2 FQNEAQ (reference sequence).

The chain is built from TRBV5-1 and TRBJ2-1; TRBD2 agrees at 9 bases. Germline assignment: CDR1 SGHRS and CDR2 YFSETQ. Germline trimming cut 5 bases from V and 10 bases from J; bases unmatched to any gene: 13. The CDR3 is made up of 15 amino acids. In DNA, the CDR3 is TGCGCCAGCAGGCAGACGGCGGGAGGGTTAGGGGAGCAGTTCTTC. Protein product: CASRQTAGGLGEQFF. Full variable domain (remainder filled in from reference TRBV5-1 and TRBJ2-1): KAGVTQTPRYLIKTRGQQVTLSCSPISGHRSVSWYQQTPGQGLQFLFEYFSETQRNKGNFPGRFSGRQFSNSRSEMNVSTLELGDSALYLCASRQTAGGLGEQFFGPGTRLTVL.

The chain is built from TRBV5-1 and TRBJ1-2, with D perhaps TRBD1 (6 bases). Trimming pared 2 bases from V and 2 bases from J, leaving 10 bases between. CDR1 and CDR2 (germline): SGHRS, YFSETQ. The CDR3 is 14 amino acids. The CDR3 nucleotides are TGCGCCAGCAGCTTACTAACAGGGAACTATGGCTACACCTTC. Its translation: CASSLLTGNYGYTF.

CDR3 residues: CAWSAGSTEAFF. For the CDR3, the DNA is TGTGCCTGGAGTGCGGGGTCAACTGAAGCTTTCTTT. The V call is TRBV30, the J call TRBJ1-1; the D is unclear. Trimming took off 1 base at V and 5 bases at J, with 8 bases between the two ends. The CDR3 spans 12 residues. Germline V gene lookup returns CDR1 GTSNPN and CDR2 SVGIG (reference sequence).

The chain uses TRBV5-8 and TRBJ2-7; D not certain. Trimming stripped 4 bases from V and 3 bases from J, with 8 bases between. This CDR3 has 12 amino acids. Per germline, CDR1 SGHTS and CDR2 YDEGEE. CDR3: CASSLTDYEQYF. CDR3 in DNA: TGTGCCAGCAGCCTGACGGACTACGAGCAGTACTTC.

This clone has only a few counts. The J gene is TRBJ2-1, the V gene TRBV30; 8 positions agree with TRBD2. This CDR3 spans 17 amino acids. After removal of 2 bases from V and 7 bases from J, the junction contained 16 bases not matched to a gene. Germline V gene data show CDR1 as GTSNPN and CDR2 as SVGIG (reference sequence). CDR3 residues: CAWSPRTDKRGTNEQFF. For the CDR3, the DNA is TGTGCCTGGAGTCCCCGAACGGACAAGCGGGGGACGAATGAGCAGTTCTTC.

The rearrangement uses TRBV27 and TRBJ2-1, with 9 bases lining up with TRBD2. Germline lookup yields CDR1 MNHEY and CDR2 SMNVEV (reference sequence). V lost 3 bases, J lost 7 bases, and 7 bases stayed unmatched. The CDR3 consists of 15 residues. The CDR3 region is CASSLSGRLGNEQFF. CDR3 sequence (DNA): TGTGCCAGCAGTTTGAGCGGGAGGCTCGGGAATGAGCAGTTCTTC.

The rearrangement joins TRBV30 to TRBJ2-7; 10 nucleotides match TRBD1. This CDR3 comprises 14 residues. Germline values: CDR1 GTSNPN, CDR2 SVGIG (reference sequence). The J segment lost 8 bases and the V segment lost 3 bases, leaving 10 bases of the junction unmatched. CDR3 in amino acids: CAWSAGTGDQKQYF. As DNA, the CDR3 is TGTGCCTGGAGCGCAGGGACAGGGGATCAGAAGCAGTACTTC.

J is TRBJ2-7 and V is TRBV6-5, with 14 bases lining up with TRBD2. V lost 6 bases to trimming and J lost 4 bases; unmatched junction nucleotides: 5. This CDR3 contains 15 residues. Germline CDR1 and CDR2: MNHEY and SVGAGI. The CDR3 nucleotides read TGTGCCAGCAGGCAGGGACTAGCGGGAGTTTACGAGCAGTACTTC. Translating gives CASRQGLAGVYEQYF.

This clone turned up a few times. V gene TRBV28 combines with J gene TRBJ2-7; tentative D call: TRBD2 (6 bases). V gave up 5 bases and J gave up 1 base, with 15 bases separating them. Germline V CDR1 and CDR2: MDHEN, SYDVKM. CDR3 length: 15 residues. CDR3 DNA: TGTGCCAGCAGTCTCGACGGGAGTTTGTCCTACGAGCAGTACTTC. This translates into CASSLDGSLSYEQYF.